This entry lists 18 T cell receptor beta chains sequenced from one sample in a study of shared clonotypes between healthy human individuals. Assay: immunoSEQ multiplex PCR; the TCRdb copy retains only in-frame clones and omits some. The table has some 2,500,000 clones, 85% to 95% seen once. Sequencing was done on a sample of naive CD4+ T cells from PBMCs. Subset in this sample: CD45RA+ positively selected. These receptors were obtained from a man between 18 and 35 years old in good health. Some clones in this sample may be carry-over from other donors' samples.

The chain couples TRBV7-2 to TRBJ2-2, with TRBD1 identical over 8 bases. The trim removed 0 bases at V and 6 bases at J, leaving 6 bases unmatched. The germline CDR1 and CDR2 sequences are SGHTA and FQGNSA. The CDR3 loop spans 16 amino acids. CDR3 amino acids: CASSLAGGQGPGELFF. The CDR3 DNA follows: TGTGCCAGCAGCTTAGCGGGAGGACAGGGCCCCGGGGAGCTGTTTTTT.

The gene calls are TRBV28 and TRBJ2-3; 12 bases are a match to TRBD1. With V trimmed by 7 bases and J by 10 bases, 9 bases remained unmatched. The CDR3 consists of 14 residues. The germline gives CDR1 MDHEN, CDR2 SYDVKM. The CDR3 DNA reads TGTGCCAGCACCTCCGGGACAGGGGGCTTTGCGCAGTATTTT. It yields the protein CASTSGTGGFAQYF.

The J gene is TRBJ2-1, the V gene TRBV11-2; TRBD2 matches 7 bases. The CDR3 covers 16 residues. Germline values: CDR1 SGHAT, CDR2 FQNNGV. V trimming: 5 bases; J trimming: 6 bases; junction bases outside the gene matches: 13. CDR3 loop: CASSLNTGGQGNEQFF. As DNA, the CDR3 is TGTGCCAGCAGCCTTAATACGGGAGGCCAAGGCAATGAGCAGTTCTTC.

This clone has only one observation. The CDR3: CASSVVDGPTDTQYF. DNA of the CDR3: TGTGCCAGCAGCGTAGTGGACGGACCTACAGATACGCAGTATTTT. This chain connects TRBV9 to TRBJ2-3; D is ambiguous. Between the trimmed V and J ends, which lost 0 bases and 3 bases, there was a span of 11 bases. Germline V gene data show CDR1 as SGDLS and CDR2 as YYNGEE. The CDR3 has 15 residues.

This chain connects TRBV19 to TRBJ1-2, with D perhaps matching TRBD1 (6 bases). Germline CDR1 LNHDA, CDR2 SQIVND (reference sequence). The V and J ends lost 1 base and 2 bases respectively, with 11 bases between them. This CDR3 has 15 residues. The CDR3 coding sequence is TGTGCCAGTAGTATAGCCAGGACAGCAAACTATGGCTACACCTTC. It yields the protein CASSIARTANYGYTF.

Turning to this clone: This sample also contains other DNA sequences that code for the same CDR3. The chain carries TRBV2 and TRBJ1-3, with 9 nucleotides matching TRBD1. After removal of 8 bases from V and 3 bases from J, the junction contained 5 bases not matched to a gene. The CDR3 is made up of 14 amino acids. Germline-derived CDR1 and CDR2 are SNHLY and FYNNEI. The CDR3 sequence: CASSDRGSGNTIYF. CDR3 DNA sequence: TGTGCCAGCTCAGACAGGGGGAGTGGAAACACCATATATTTT.

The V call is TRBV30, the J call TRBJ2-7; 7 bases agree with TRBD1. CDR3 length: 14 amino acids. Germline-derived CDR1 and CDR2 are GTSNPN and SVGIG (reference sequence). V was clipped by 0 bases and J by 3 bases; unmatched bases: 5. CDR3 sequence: CAWSVGTESYEQYF. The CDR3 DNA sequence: TGTGCCTGGAGTGTAGGGACAGAGAGCTACGAGCAGTACTTC.

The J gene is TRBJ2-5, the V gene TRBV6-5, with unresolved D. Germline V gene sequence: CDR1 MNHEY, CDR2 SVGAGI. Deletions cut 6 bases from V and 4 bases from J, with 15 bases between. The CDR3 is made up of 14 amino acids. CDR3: CASRRTEQSETQYF. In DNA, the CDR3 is TGTGCCAGCAGACGGACGGAGCAATCAGAGACCCAGTACTTC.

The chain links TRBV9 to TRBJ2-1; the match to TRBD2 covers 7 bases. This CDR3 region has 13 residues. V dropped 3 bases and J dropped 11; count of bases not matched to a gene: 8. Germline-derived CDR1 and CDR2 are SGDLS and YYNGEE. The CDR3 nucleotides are TGTGCCAGCAGCGCCTCGGGACTAACTAAGCAGTTCTTC. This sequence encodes CASSASGLTKQFF.

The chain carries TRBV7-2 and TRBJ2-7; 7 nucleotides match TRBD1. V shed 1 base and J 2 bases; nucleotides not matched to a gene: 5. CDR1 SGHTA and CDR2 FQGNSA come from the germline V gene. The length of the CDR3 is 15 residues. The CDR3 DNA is TGTGCCAGCAGCTTAGACCGGGACAGTACCTACGAGCAGTACTTC. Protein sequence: CASSLDRDSTYEQYF. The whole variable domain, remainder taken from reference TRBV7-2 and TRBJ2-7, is GAGVSQSPSNKVTEKGKDVELRCDPISGHTALYWYRQSLGQGLEFLIYFQGNSAPDKSGLPSDRFSAERTGGSVSTLTIQRTQQEDSAVYLCASSLDRDSTYEQYFGPGTRLTVT.

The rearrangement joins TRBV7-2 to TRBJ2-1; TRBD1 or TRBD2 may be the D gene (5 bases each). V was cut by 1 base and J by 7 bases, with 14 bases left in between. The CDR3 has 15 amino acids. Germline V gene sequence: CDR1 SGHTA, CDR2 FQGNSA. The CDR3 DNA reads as TGTGCCAGCAGCTTAGTTGGGGCGGGCGAAAATGAGCAGTTCTTC. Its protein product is CASSLVGAGENEQFF.

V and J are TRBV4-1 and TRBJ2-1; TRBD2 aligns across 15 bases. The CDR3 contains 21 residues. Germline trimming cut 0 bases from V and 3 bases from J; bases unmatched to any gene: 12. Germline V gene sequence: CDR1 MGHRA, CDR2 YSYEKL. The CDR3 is CASSQDIYGLAGGPNYNEQFF. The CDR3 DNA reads TGCGCCAGCAGCCAAGATATATACGGACTAGCGGGAGGGCCGAACTACAATGAGCAGTTCTTC.

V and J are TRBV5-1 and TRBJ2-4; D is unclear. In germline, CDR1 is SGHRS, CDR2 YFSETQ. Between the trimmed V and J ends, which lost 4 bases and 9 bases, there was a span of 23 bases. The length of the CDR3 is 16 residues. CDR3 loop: CASSGTGPPSSRIQYF. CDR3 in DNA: TGCGCCAGCAGCGGAACCGGGCCCCCGTCTTCCCGCATTCAGTACTTC. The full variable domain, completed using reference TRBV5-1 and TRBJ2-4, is KAGVTQTPRYLIKTRGQQVTLSCSPISGHRSVSWYQQTPGQGLQFLFEYFSETQRNKGNFPGRFSGRQFSNSRSEMNVSTLELGDSALYLCASSGTGPPSSRIQYFGAGTRLSVL.

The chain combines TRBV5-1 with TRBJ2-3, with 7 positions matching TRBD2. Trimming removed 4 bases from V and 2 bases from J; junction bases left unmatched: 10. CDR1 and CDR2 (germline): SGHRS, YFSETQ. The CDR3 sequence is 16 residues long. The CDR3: CASSPFGSGTTDTQYF. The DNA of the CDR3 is TGCGCCAGCAGCCCGTTTGGGAGCGGGACCACAGATACGCAGTATTTT.

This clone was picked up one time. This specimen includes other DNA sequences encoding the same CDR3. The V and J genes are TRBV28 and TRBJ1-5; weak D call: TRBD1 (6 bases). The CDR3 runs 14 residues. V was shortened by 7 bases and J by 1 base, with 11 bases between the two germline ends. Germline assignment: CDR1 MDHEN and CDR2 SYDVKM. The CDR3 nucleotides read TGTGCCAGCACCCTAGGGGGGAGCAATCAGCCCCAGCATTTT. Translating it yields CASTLGGSNQPQHF.

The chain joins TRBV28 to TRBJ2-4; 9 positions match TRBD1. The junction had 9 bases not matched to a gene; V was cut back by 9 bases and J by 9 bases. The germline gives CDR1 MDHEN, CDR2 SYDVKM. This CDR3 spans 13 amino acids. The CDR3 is CASGDRVRFIQYF. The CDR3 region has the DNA TGTGCCAGTGGGGACAGGGTCAGGTTCATTCAGTACTTC. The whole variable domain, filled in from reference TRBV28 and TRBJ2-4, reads DVKVTQSSRYLVKRTGEKVFLECVQDMDHENMFWYRQDPGLGLRLIYFSYDVKMKEKGDIPEGYSVSREKKERFSLILESASTNQTSMYLCASGDRVRFIQYFGAGTRLSVL.

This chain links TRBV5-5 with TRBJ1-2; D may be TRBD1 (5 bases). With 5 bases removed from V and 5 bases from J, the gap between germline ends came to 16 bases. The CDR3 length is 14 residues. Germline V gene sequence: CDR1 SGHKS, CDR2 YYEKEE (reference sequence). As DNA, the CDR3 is TGTGCCAGCAGACTTCGGGACGCGGGGTATGGCTACACCTTC. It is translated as CASRLRDAGYGYTF.

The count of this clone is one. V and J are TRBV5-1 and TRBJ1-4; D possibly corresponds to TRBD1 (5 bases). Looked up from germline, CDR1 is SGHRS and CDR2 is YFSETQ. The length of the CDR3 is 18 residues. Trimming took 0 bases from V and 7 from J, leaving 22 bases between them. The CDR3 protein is CASSLGLGGTPGREKLFF. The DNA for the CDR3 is TGCGCCAGCAGCTTGGGCCTTGGGGGGACTCCGGGACGTGAAAAACTGTTTTTT. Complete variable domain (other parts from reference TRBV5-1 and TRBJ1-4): KAGVTQTPRYLIKTRGQQVTLSCSPISGHRSVSWYQQTPGQGLQFLFEYFSETQRNKGNFPGRFSGRQFSNSRSEMNVSTLELGDSALYLCASSLGLGGTPGREKLFFGSGTQLSVL.